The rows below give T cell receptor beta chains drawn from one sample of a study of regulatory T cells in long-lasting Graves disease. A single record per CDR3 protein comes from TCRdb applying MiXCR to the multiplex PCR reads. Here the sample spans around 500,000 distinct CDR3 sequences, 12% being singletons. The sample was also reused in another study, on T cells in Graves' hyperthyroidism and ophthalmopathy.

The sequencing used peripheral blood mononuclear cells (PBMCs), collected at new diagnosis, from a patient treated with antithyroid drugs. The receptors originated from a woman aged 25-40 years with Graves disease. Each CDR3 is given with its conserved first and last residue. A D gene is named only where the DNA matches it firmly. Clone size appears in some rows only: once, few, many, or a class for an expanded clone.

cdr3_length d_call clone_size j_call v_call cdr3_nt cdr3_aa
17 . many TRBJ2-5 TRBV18 TGTGCCAGCTCACCACCGCGCGGAGAGCCGAACCAAGAGACCCAGTACTTC CASSPPRGEPNQETQYF
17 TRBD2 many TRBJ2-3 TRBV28 TGTGCCAGCAGTTCCCCGGGACTAGCTCTACGCACAGATACGCAGTATTTT CASSSPGLALRTDTQYF
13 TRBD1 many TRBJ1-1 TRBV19 TGTGCCAGTAGTCTACAGGGGGGCACTGAAGCTTTCTTT CASSLQGGTEAFF
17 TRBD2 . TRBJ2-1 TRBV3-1 TGTGCCAGCAGCCTGTTGGAACTAGCGGGAGATGACAATGAGCAGTTCTTC CASSLLELAGDDNEQFF
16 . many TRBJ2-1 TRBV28 TGTGCCAGCACCCCACCTCGGGGGAAGGGTTACAATGAGCAGTTCTTC CASTPPRGKGYNEQFF
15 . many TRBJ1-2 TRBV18 TGTGCCAGCTCACCACCAGTCGTACGGGTTCCAGGCTACACCTTC CASSPPVVRVPGYTF
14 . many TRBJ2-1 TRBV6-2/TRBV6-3 TGTGCCAGCAGGAGGGACTCCACAAACAATGAGCAGTTCTTC CASRRDSTNNEQFF
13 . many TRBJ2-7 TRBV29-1 TGCAGCGTTGAAACCCCAGTTGGGAGCGAGCAGTACTTC CSVETPVGSEQYF
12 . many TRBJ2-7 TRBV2 TGTGCCAGCAGTGACGACAGCTACGAGCAGTACTTC CASSDDSYEQYF
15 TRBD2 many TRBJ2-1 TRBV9 TGTGCCAGCAGCGTATCTAGCGGGAGTAGTCATGAGCAGTTCTTC CASSVSSGSSHEQFF
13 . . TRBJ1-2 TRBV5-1 TGCGCCAGCAGCTTGGTAGGGTCAAGTGGCTACACCTTC CASSLVGSSGYTF
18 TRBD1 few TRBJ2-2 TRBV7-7 TGTGCCAGCAGCCAAGACTTCCCGGAGACAGGGGTCGCCGGGGAGCTGTTTTTT CASSQDFPETGVAGELFF
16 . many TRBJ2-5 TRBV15 TGTGCCACCAGCAGAACGGGCAGGGGATATGCCGAGACCCAGTACTTC CATSRTGRGYAETQYF
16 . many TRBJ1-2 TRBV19 TGTGCCAGTACTATCGATCCCGGACGGCTACTCTATGGCTACACCTTC CASTIDPGRLLYGYTF
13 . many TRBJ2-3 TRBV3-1 TGTGCCAGCAGCCAAGTCACTACAGATACGCAGTATTTT CASSQVTTDTQYF
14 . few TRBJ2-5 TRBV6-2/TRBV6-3 TGTGCCAGCATCCCAGGGGGAGGCCAAGAGACCCAGTACTTC CASIPGGGQETQYF
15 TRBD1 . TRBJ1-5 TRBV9 TGTGCCAGCAGCGACAACGACAGGGCGGGTCAGCCCCAGCATTTT CASSDNDRAGQPQHF
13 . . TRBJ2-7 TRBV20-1 TGCAGTGCTAGAGAAGGCGGGCAGCGTGGGCAGTACTTC CSAREGGQRGQYF
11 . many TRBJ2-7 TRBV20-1 TGCAGTGCTAGTAAGGGCCACGAGCAGTACTTC CSASKGHEQYF
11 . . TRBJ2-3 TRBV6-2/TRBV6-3 TGTGCCAGCAGTACGAGAGATACGCAGTATTTT CASSTRDTQYF
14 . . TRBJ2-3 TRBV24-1 TGTGCCACCAGTGGCGCCGCGAGCACAGATACGCAGTATTTT CATSGAASTDTQYF
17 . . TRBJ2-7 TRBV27 TGTGCCAGCAGTTTATATTTGAGTCCGGGGGCCTCCTACGAGCAGTACTTC CASSLYLSPGASYEQYF
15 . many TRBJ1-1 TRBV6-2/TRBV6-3 TGTGCCAGCAGTTATCTGCCCACTATGAACACTGAAGCTTTCTTT CASSYLPTMNTEAFF
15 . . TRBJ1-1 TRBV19 TGTGCCAGTAGTATGGGGAACGGACTGAACACTGAAGCTTTCTTT CASSMGNGLNTEAFF
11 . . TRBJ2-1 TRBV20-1 TGCAGTGCTAGCGGGATTAATGAGCAGTTCTTC CSASGINEQFF
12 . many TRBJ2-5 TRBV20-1 TGCAGTGCTAGAAAGAGCCAAGAGACCCAGTACTTC CSARKSQETQYF
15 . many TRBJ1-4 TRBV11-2 TGTGCCAGCAGCTTAGCTTGGGTCCTAAATGAAAAACTGTTTTTT CASSLAWVLNEKLFF
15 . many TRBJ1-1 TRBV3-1 TGTGCCAGCAGCCAAGCCGGGACGCGCCACACTGAAGCTTTCTTT CASSQAGTRHTEAFF
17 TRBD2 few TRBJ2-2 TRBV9 TGTGCCAGCACCCCTAGGAGCGGGAGGGCTGACACCGGGGAGCTGTTTTTT CASTPRSGRADTGELFF
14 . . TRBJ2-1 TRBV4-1 TGCGCCAGCAGCCAGCCTAGACGGGACAATGAGCAGTTCTTC CASSQPRRDNEQFF
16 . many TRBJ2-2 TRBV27 TGTGCCAGCAGAGCGACAGGGCTACTAGCAGGCGGGGAGCTGTTTTTT CASRATGLLAGGELFF
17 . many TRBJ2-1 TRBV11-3 TGTGCCAGCAGCAACCCCTACAACTCCGGGACCACCAAGGGACAGTTCTTC CASSNPYNSGTTKGQFF
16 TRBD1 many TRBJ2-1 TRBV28 TGTGCCAGCAGTTCCCTCGGACAGGGGTCCTACAATGAGCAGTTCTTC CASSSLGQGSYNEQFF
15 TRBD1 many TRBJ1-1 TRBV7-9 TGTGCCAGCACCCTGACAGGGGCGAAGAACACTGAAGCTTTCTTT CASTLTGAKNTEAFF
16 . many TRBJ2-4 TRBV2 TGTGCCAGCAGTCCCAGGCCTACAGGGGCCAAAAACATTCAGTACTTC CASSPRPTGAKNIQYF
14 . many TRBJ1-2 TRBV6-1 TGTGCCAGCAGCGTAGCCGGGACCGAGTATGGCTACACCTTC CASSVAGTEYGYTF
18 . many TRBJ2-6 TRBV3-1 TGTGCCAGCAGCCAGTGGGGGATAACCGTCTCTGGGGCCAACGTCCTGACTTTC CASSQWGITVSGANVLTF
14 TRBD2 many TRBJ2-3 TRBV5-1 TGCGCCAGCACCCTAGCGGGAGAAGGGGGCACGCAGTATTTT CASTLAGEGGTQYF
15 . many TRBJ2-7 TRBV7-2 TGTGCCAGCAGCCCCCGGGACGGGCGACGAGACGAGCAGTACTTC CASSPRDGRRDEQYF
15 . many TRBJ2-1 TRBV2 TGTGCCAGCAGTGAACTGGCTCCTTCCTACAATGAGCAGTTCTTC CASSELAPSYNEQFF
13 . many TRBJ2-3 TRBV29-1 TGCAGCGTTGAGTCCGGGGATCTAGATACGCAGTATTTT CSVESGDLDTQYF
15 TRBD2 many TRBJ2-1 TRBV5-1 TGCGCCAGCAGCTCCCTCAGCGGGAACTACAATGAGCAGTTCTTC CASSSLSGNYNEQFF
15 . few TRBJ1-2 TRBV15 TGTGCCACCAGCAGAGTGGGCGGGGAGGCCTATGGCTACACCTTC CATSRVGGEAYGYTF
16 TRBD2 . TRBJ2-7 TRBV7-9 TGTGCCAGGGACCTAGCGGGAGGACCTAAAACCTACGAGCAGTACTTC CARDLAGGPKTYEQYF
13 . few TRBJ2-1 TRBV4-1 TGCGCCAGCAGCCACACGGGTCCAGATGAGCAGTTCTTC CASSHTGPDEQFF
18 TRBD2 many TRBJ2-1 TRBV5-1 TGCGCCAGCCATGAACCTAAGGGGGGGACTAGCGGGAGCAATGAGCAGTTCTTC CASHEPKGGTSGSNEQFF
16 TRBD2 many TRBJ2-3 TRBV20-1 TGCAGTGCTAGAGTAATAGCGGGTCGTAGCACAGATACGCAGTATTTT CSARVIAGRSTDTQYF
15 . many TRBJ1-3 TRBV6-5 TGTGCCAGCAGTACTCGTTTGCAGGATGGAAACACCATATATTTT CASSTRLQDGNTIYF
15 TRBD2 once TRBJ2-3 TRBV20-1 TGCAGTGCTACGGGAGCGGGAGGTAACACAGATACGCAGTATTTT CSATGAGGNTDTQYF
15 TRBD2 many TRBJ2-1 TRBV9 TGTGCCAGCAGCGTAGCGGGAGGACCCTACAATGAGCAGTTCTTC CASSVAGGPYNEQFF
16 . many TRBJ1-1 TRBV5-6 TGTGCCAGCAGCCAAACCATGATACAGGGGAACACTGAAGCTTTCTTT CASSQTMIQGNTEAFF
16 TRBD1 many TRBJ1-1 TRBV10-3 TGTGCCATCAGTGAGAGCCCACAGGGGGCGGGCACTGAAGCTTTCTTT CAISESPQGAGTEAFF
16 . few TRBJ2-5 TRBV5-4 TGTGCCAGCAGCTCCGGAGGGGTGACTATCCAAGAGACCCAGTACTTC CASSSGGVTIQETQYF
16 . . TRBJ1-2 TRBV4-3 TGCGCCAGCAGCCAAGGTCCCCAGGAGAGGCCTTATGGCCACACCTTC CASSQGPQERPYGHTF
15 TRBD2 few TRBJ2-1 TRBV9 TGTGCCAGCAGCGCGGAGGGAGGGGCCTACAATGAGCAGTTCTTC CASSAEGGAYNEQFF
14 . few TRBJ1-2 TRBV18 TGTGCCAGCTCACCACGGAACTCTAACTATGGCTACACCTTC CASSPRNSNYGYTF
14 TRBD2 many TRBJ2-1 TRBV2 TGTGCCAGCAGGTTGGGACTAGCGAGAAATGAGCAGTTCTTC CASRLGLARNEQFF
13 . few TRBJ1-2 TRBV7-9 TGTGCCAGCAGCCCGGACCTCCCCTATGGCTACACCTTC CASSPDLPYGYTF
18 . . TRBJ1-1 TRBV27 TGTGCCAGCAGTTCAGGACAGTTATTTGGTTTCGGCCAGGTCGCCGCTTTCTTT CASSSGQLFGFGQVAAFF
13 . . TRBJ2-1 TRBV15 TGTGCCACCAGCAACCTCTCCTACAATGAGCAGTTCTTC CATSNLSYNEQFF